This T cell receptor beta chain was found in a study of molecular identifiers for immune sequencing clone quantification. The CDR3 is made up of 14 amino acids. Germline CDR1 SGHRS, CDR2 YFSETQ. As to this clonotype: Its antigen is unknown. Possible read error: a much larger clone is one base away.

TCRdb reprocessed the PCR reads with MiXCR, giving one entry per CDR3 protein. This table has approximately 680,000 distinct CDR3 sequences, roughly 25% appearing once. Study observations and caveats: Detectable among 800,000 to 1,000,000 naive cells, according to reports, was Jurkat TCR RNA spiked in from one cell.

This sequence originates from a human donor in good health. Some libraries in this study had Jurkat cell RNA spiked in. Sequenced: naive CD8+ T cells from blood, with Jurkat cell RNA spiked in. Noted subset: FACS-sorted CD8+CD4-CCR7+CD45RA+ naive T cells. V and J are TRBV5-1 and TRBJ2-2, with D possibly matching TRBD2 (5 bases). CDR3 sequence (DNA): TGCGCCAGCAGCTTGGTCCCCGACACCGGGGAGCTGTCTTTT. Protein sequence: CASSLVPDTGELSF.